Listed here are 5 T cell receptor beta chains from one sample, sequenced in a study of T cell repertoires in cytomegalovirus infection. TCRdb used MiXCR to reprocess the reads, holding one entry per CDR3 protein. This table has approximately 200,000 distinct CDR3 sequences, roughly 27% appearing once. Specimen: PBMCs. The receptors were sampled from a human donor in good health (CMV status not recorded). Some clones in this sample may be carry-over from other donors' samples.

The chain recombines TRBV5-6 with TRBJ1-5; D is possibly TRBD1 (5 bases). Trimming shortened V by 4 bases and J by 11 bases, and 19 bases separated the two germline ends. Germline-derived CDR1 and CDR2 are SGHDT and YYEEEE. This CDR3 comprises 14 residues. The CDR3 nucleotides read TGTGCCAGCAGCCGGGACGGTTGGTTAGGAGCCCAGCATTTT. Protein product: CASSRDGWLGAQHF.

V and J are TRBV2 and TRBJ1-5; 7 bases line up with TRBD1. Trimming removed 0 bases from V and 1 base from J; junction bases left unmatched: 9. This CDR3 contains 18 residues. Germline V lookup: CDR1 SNHLY, CDR2 FYNNEI. CDR3 nucleotides: TGTGCCAGCAGTGAAGCGGTTGGGCAGGGGGTCAGCAATCAGCCCCAGCATTTT. As protein: CASSEAVGQGVSNQPQHF. Combining the CDR3 with reference TRBV2 and TRBJ1-5 gives the whole variable domain EPEVTQTPSHQVTQMGQEVILRCVPISNHLYFYWYRQILGQKVEFLVSFYNNEISEKSEIFDDQFSVERPDGSNFTLKIRSTKLEDSAMYFCASSEAVGQGVSNQPQHFGDGTRLSIL.

This clonotype was seen a handful of times. This chain joins TRBV7-8 and TRBJ1-2; D gene unclear. The CDR3 contains 13 residues. CDR1 and CDR2 (germline): SGHVS, FQNEAQ. V was trimmed by 3 bases and J by 6 bases, leaving 11 bases between them. The CDR3 is CASSLGLAHGYTF. The CDR3 region has the DNA TGTGCCAGCAGCTTGGGGTTGGCCCATGGCTACACCTTC.

The chain is built from TRBV11-2 and TRBJ2-3; TRBD1 or TRBD2 may be the D gene (5 bases each). The CDR3 contains 16 residues. Germline V gene sequence: CDR1 SGHAT, CDR2 FQNNGV. V lost 1 base, J lost 0 bases, and 11 bases lay in between. DNA of the CDR3: TGTGCCAGCAGCTTAGTTGGGGGAACTAGCACAGATACGCAGTATTTT. Amino acid sequence: CASSLVGGTSTDTQYF.

The genes are TRBV19 and TRBJ2-2, with TRBD2 matching 9 bases. Germline-derived CDR1 and CDR2 are LNHDA and SQIVND (reference sequence). Unmatched junction bases numbered 7, after V lost 5 bases and J lost 0 bases. The CDR3 runs to 17 residues. Here the CDR3 reads CASSLTASGANTGELFF. CDR3 nucleotides: TGTGCCAGTAGTCTGACGGCTAGCGGGGCGAACACCGGGGAGCTGTTTTTT.